The 16 T cell receptor beta chains below come from one sample, sequenced in a study of blood T cells in healthy people across ages. Primers used in a second PCR of roughly 7 to 11 cycles were a sample-barcoded 5' primer and a J-beta primer mix. Via MiXCR, TCRdb re-called the 5' RACE reads, giving one row per CDR3 protein. The table includes roughly 800,000 distinct CDR3 sequences, 55% to 75% detected once. Sequencing input: blood. All receptors come from a man aged 25-45 years in good health.

This chain links TRBV11-2 with TRBJ2-7; maybe TRBD1 (6 bases). The tail of the sequence fits TRBJ2-5 better, so the J call may be wrong. Germline assignment: CDR1 SGHAT and CDR2 FQNNGV. The CDR3 has 15 residues. CDR3 sequence (DNA): TGTGCCAGCAGCCCAGGAGCAGGGGCGGAGGCGACCCAGTACTTC. Its protein is CASSPGAGAEATQYF.

This clonotype occurred a few times. CDR3: CASSSGPTTDTQYF. The CDR3 DNA sequence: TGTGCCAGCAGTTCGGGACCTACCACAGATACGCAGTATTTT. The chain links TRBV28 to TRBJ2-3; the D gene could be TRBD1 or TRBD2 (5 bases each). This CDR3 has 14 residues. The ends were cut back, 4 bases at V and 2 bases at J, with 10 bases in the middle. CDR1 is MDHEN and CDR2 is SYDVKM in the germline V gene.

The V and J genes are TRBV12-3 or TRBV12-4 and TRBJ1-2; 9 nucleotides agree with TRBD1. The CDR3 is 15 amino acids. With 3 bases clipped from V and 8 bases from J, the junction kept 10 bases outside the gene matches. DNA for the CDR3: TGTGCCAGCAGTTTCGGGCGCACAGGGGGCGGCGGCTACACCTTC. It yields the protein CASSFGRTGGGGYTF.

The chain links TRBV12-3 or TRBV12-4 to TRBJ1-1, with D possibly TRBD1 on 6 matching bases. The CDR3 loop spans 13 amino acids. V was clipped by 6 bases and J by 8 bases, with 16 bases between them. CDR3 loop: CASRQDRSGEAFF. As DNA, the CDR3 is TGTGCCAGCAGACAAGACAGGTCTGGGGAAGCTTTCTTT.

The rearrangement links TRBV3-1 to TRBJ2-7; D gene ambiguous. The CDR3 is made up of 17 amino acids. The V gene's germline CDR1 is LGHDT and CDR2 YNNKEL (reference sequence). V was cut by 0 bases and J by 1 base, with 16 bases left in between. The CDR3: CASSQDRVPTLSYEQYF. As DNA, the CDR3 is TGTGCCAGCAGCCAAGACCGGGTTCCGACCCTTTCCTACGAGCAGTACTTC.

This rearrangement joins TRBV11-2 to TRBJ1-2; D ambiguous. V shed 0 bases and J shed 5 bases, with 16 bases lying between them. Germline lookup yields CDR1 SGHAT and CDR2 FQNNGV. The CDR3 is made up of 16 amino acids. CDR3 sequence (DNA): TGTGCCAGCAGCTTAGAACGTTCGGCAGCCTCTTATGGCTACACCTTC. It encodes CASSLERSAASYGYTF.

V and J are TRBV7-9 and TRBJ2-3; the D gene could be TRBD1 or TRBD2 (5 bases each). Germline lookup yields CDR1 SEHNR and CDR2 FQNEAQ (reference sequence). The CDR3 extends over 13 amino acids. V lost 11 bases, J lost 2 bases, and 14 bases lay in between. The CDR3 here is CAGGTGFTDTQYF. The CDR3, as DNA: TGTGCCGGAGGAACAGGCTTCACAGATACGCAGTATTTT.

The chain carries TRBV6-5 and TRBJ2-1; D is possibly TRBD2 (6 bases). This CDR3 is built from 16 residues. Between the trimmed V and J ends, which lost 7 bases and 5 bases, there was a span of 21 bases. The V gene's germline CDR1 is MNHEY and CDR2 SVGAGI. Written as DNA, the CDR3 is TGTGCCAGCAACCCCCGGAGGGCCGTAATTCACAATGAGCAGTTCTTC. This translates into CASNPRRAVIHNEQFF.

The chain has TRBV10-3 and TRBJ2-7; weak D call: TRBD1 (6 bases). CDR1 is ENHRY and CDR2 is SYGVKD in the germline V gene. Trimming shortened V by 6 bases and J by 2 bases, and 11 bases separated the two germline ends. The CDR3 runs 13 residues. The CDR3 loop is CAIRNRETYEQYF. For the CDR3, the DNA is TGTGCCATCAGAAACAGGGAAACCTACGAGCAGTACTTC.

The chain joins TRBV20-1 to TRBJ1-2; 7 positions agree with TRBD1. With V trimmed by 1 base and J by 4 bases, 6 bases remained unmatched. The CDR3 runs 14 residues. The germline CDR1 and CDR2 sequences are DFQATT and SNEGSKA (reference sequence). The CDR3 sequence is CSARVGQAGYGYTF. CDR3 nucleotide sequence: TGCAGTGCTAGAGTTGGACAGGCTGGCTATGGCTACACCTTC.

Note on this clonotype: At one of its ends the junction is not consistent with the germline gene, which may arise from a read error. The V gene is TRBV25-1, the J gene TRBJ2-1; D perhaps matches TRBD2 (5 bases). Germline V gives CDR1 MGHDK, CDR2 SYGVNS. CDR3 size: 12 residues. DNA of the CDR3: TGTACCAGCAAGGACTTGGGCAATGAGCAGTTCTTC. This translates into CTSKDLGNEQFF. The full variable domain, rest sourced from reference TRBV25-1 and TRBJ2-1, is EADIYQTPRYLVIGTGKKITLECSQTMGHDKMYWYQQDPGMELHLIHYSYGVNSTEKGDLSSESTVSRIRTEHFPLTLESARPSHTSQYLCTSKDLGNEQFFGPGTRLTVL.

V gene TRBV7-2 combines with J gene TRBJ2-3; D may correspond to TRBD1 or TRBD2 (6 bases each). This CDR3 spans 15 amino acids. Germline V gene lookup returns CDR1 SGHTA and CDR2 FQGNSA. Trimming removed 2 bases from V and 6 bases from J, with 15 bases in between. The CDR3: CASSLLPGEVDTQYF. CDR3 nucleotide sequence: TGTGCCAGCAGCTTATTGCCAGGGGAGGTCGATACGCAGTATTTT.

The V call is TRBV6-2 or TRBV6-3, the J call TRBJ2-6; D may be TRBD1 (6 bases). Germline CDR1 reads MNHEY; CDR2 reads SVGEGT. CDR3 size: 18 residues. Trimming stripped 4 bases from V and 0 bases from J, with 16 bases between. The chain's CDR3 is CASSFLETGSSGANVLTF. As DNA, the CDR3 is TGTGCCAGCAGTTTCTTAGAAACAGGGTCCTCTGGGGCCAACGTCCTGACTTTC.

The genes are TRBV18 and TRBJ2-3; 7 nucleotides align to TRBD2. This CDR3 comprises 15 residues. CDR1 is KGHSH, CDR2 LQKENI, per germline. The ends lost 0 bases at V and 6 bases at J; junction bases unmatched: 6. The CDR3 coding sequence is TGTGCCAGCTCACCACCGCCGGGAGGAGCGGATACGCAGTATTTT. It codes for CASSPPPGGADTQYF.

The chain couples TRBV18 to TRBJ2-1, with TRBD2 matching over 8 bases. J gave up 2 bases and V 2 bases, and 14 bases lay outside the gene matches. CDR1 is KGHSH, CDR2 LQKENI, per germline. This CDR3 is 19 amino acids long. The CDR3 DNA is TGTGCCAGCTCACCAGGGCCCGCGGTTACTAGCGGACCCTACAATGAGCAGTTCTTC. Translation: CASSPGPAVTSGPYNEQFF.

This clonotype was counted many times. The V call is TRBV20-1, the J call TRBJ2-1; TRBD1 aligns across 8 bases. The CDR3 sequence is 14 residues long. J was trimmed by 4 bases and V by 3 bases; bases with no gene match: 5. The germline CDR1 and CDR2 sequences are DFQATT and SNEGSKA (reference sequence). CDR3 amino acids: CSASQGAGYNEQFF. The CDR3 DNA sequence: TGCAGTGCTAGTCAGGGGGCGGGTTACAATGAGCAGTTCTTC.